Detailed here is one TCR beta chain. Authors' analysis steps: Cell counts per sample came from amplifying reference gene primers. Assay: immunoSEQ multiplex PCR; the TCRdb copy retains only in-frame clones and omits some. V and J calls and clone size are copied from that table; D and trimming were computed from the DNA. This sample has 60,000 to 80,000 clones, with around 89% found just once. The CDR3 runs to 13 residues. V dropped 0 bases and J dropped 10 bases, with 10 bases sitting between them. The germline V gene encodes CDR1 SEHNR and CDR2 FQNEAQ (reference sequence). The data were obtained in a study of blood T cell repertoires in COVID-19. Study summary: Italy, Spain and the United States were the sources of the convalescent and acute COVID-19 samples. Sample material is recorded as cDNA or gDNA derived from T cells, B-cell-depleted T cells, or PBMCs.

V and J are TRBV7-9 and TRBJ2-1; possibly TRBD1 for D (6 bases). The sequence derives from a man aged 55 to 70 with acute or convalescent COVID-19. The sequenced material came from peripheral blood. In DNA form, the CDR3 reads TGTGCCAGCAGCTTAGCAGGGGGTCACGAGCAGTTCTTC. Residues: CASSLAGGHEQFF.